This TCR beta chain stems from a study of T cell repertoires in cytomegalovirus infection. Note on this clonotype: Its antigen is unidentified.

TCRdb analysed the reads with MiXCR anew, one entry per CDR3 protein. This sample has approximately 770,000 distinct CDR3 sequences, with almost 30% found just once. The V gene lost 4 bases and the J gene lost 3 bases, with 14 bases spanning the gap. The CDR3 sequence is 16 residues long. Per the germline V gene, CDR1 is SGHNT and CDR2 is YYREEE (reference sequence). V gene TRBV5-4 combines with J gene TRBJ1-6, with D possibly matching TRBD1 (5 bases). This TCR was sampled from a human donor in good health (CMV status not recorded). Some clones in this sample may be carry-over from other donors' samples. The sequencing used cultured CD8+ T cells from PBMCs, collected from culture after CMV antigen stimulation. The DNA of the CDR3 is TGTGCCAGCAGCCCCCACCCCAGGGACTATAATTCACCCCTCCACTTT. It translates to CASSPHPRDYNSPLHF.